The entry below gives a single TCR beta chain sequence along with its context. TCRdb ran MiXCR on the 5' RACE reads and lists one entry per CDR3 protein. The table lists some 690,000 distinct CDR3 sequences, around 20% of them singletons, with 4% to 5.5% in the top ten. The germline V gene encodes CDR1 SEHNR and CDR2 FQNEAQ (reference sequence). This CDR3 has 15 amino acids. Trimming cost V 5 bases and J 6 bases, with 20 bases left between them. The data were taken from a study of identical twins. These data are also associated with another study on T cells expressing NK-cell markers.

The sample was PBMCs. This TCR was sampled from a woman younger than 30 in good health. V usage is TRBV7-9 and J usage is TRBJ2-7, with D hard to call. Here the CDR3 DNA reads TGTGCCAGCAGCCTTGGGAACTGGCAGATTAGCGAGCAGTACTTC. Translation: CASSLGNWQISEQYF.